Given below is one T cell receptor (beta chain) in context. The entry originates in a study of CD8 T cells in Susac syndrome. After extraction with the RNeasy kit, 0.5 to 1 ug of the RNA was reverse transcribed using random hexamers. TCRdb reprocessed the immunoSEQ multiplex PCR reads via MiXCR and lists one record per CDR3 protein. The sample carries about 90,000 distinct CDR3 sequences, roughly 96% recorded once. Germline CDR1 reads SGHVS; CDR2 reads FQNEAQ. Deletions cut 8 bases from V and 2 bases from J, with 12 bases between. The CDR3 has 13 residues. V gene TRBV7-8 combines with J gene TRBJ2-5; the D gene is possibly TRBD1 (6 bases). The sequence was obtained from a human donor with Susac syndrome. Source material: CD8+ T cells from PBMCs. The chain's CDR3 is CASVRGQQETQYF. Written as DNA, the CDR3 is TGTGCCAGCGTACGAGGACAGCAAGAGACCCAGTACTTC.